These T cell receptor beta chains were read from a single sample in a study of T cells in Graves' hyperthyroidism and ophthalmopathy. Each CDR3 protein gets one entry after TCRdb re-called the multiplex PCR reads with MiXCR. The sample has roughly 380,000 distinct CDR3 sequences, around 14% seen once; the top ten hold approximately 10%. Specimen: blood. The receptors derive from a woman aged 55-69 years with Graves' hyperthyroidism. Each CDR3 is given with its conserved first and last residue.

CASSPGVSPGIQYF	TRBV5-1
CASSSHTRGSTGELFF	TRBV27
CSDRTDLPFGYTF	TRBV29-1
CASSMRESGEQYF	TRBV19
CSGILGAPNTEAFF	TRBV29-1
CAAGGSSYNSPLHF	TRBV27
CSAARGEGEAFF	TRBV20-1
CASSLSGPTYGYTF	TRBV28
CAWSVDRGKNNSPLHF	TRBV30
CASSPQGWETQYF	TRBV4-1
CASSPPAGVREADTQYF	TRBV28
CASSLLAGVRNEQFF	TRBV6-1
CASSQGASGRRNSYEQYF	TRBV14
CASTRDAGLYEQYF	TRBV7-9
CASSHQDQPQHF	TRBV7-8
CASSYAGRTHEQYF	TRBV6-1
CSARQGGTEAFF	TRBV20-1
CSARTGETYEQYF	TRBV29-1
CASSPPGQGRNNEQFF	TRBV18
CASSEALQEAKHF	TRBV2
CASSLTGTTENSPLHF	TRBV11-2
CSATGQEETQYF	TRBV20-1
CAWRGSSNQPQHF	TRBV30
CASNPSRARDGYTF	TRBV19
CASSLDRHSYEQYF	TRBV7-6
CSGGLGNYEQYF	TRBV20-1
CASSKGATRDTEAFF	TRBV11-2
CASRPGGTSGSLEQYF	TRBV27
CASSNQVGGTEAFF	TRBV12-3/TRBV12-4
CASSLVSVTGRNIQYF	TRBV11-2
CASRTSGSQIQQYF	TRBV6-1
CASSVDWGSSYNEQFF	TRBV9